The present T cell receptor (beta chain) was sequenced within a study of shared clonotypes between healthy human individuals. General study points: Among several donors, approximately 5% of naive CD4 clonotypes were found in common.

The investigators split CD4+ cells into a CD45RA+ naive subset and a CD45RA-negative memory subset. At a deep level, the assay was run. TCRdb's copy holds only in-frame clones and misses some; the assay was immunoSEQ multiplex PCR. This sample has 2 million to 2.5 million clones; nearly 97% occur once, and the top ten carry roughly 0.13%. Trimming shortened V by 0 bases and J by 3 bases, and 5 bases separated the two germline ends. The CDR3 loop spans 13 amino acids. Germline-derived CDR1 and CDR2 are MNHEY and SVGAGI. In regard to this clone: No antigen is known for it.

V usage is TRBV6-5 and J usage is TRBJ2-5, with D perhaps TRBD1 (5 bases). This clonotype originated in a man younger than 35 in good health. Source material: naive CD4+ T cells sorted from blood. Noted subset: CD45RA+ positively selected. The CDR3 reads CASSYSGEETQYF. The CDR3 DNA follows: TGTGCCAGCAGTTACTCAGGGGAAGAGACCCAGTACTTC.